The present TCR beta chain was sequenced within a study of blood T cell repertoires in COVID-19 (dated by TCRdb to about 2020). Context from the whole study: Samples covering the acute and convalescent phases of COVID-19 were provided by collaborators in the United States, Italy and Spain. The samples were drawn from two sources: the first 160 participants of the ongoing ImmuneRACE study, and over 1,000 subjects contributed by 6 global collaborators. Where available, HLA class I and class II types were obtained from metadata supplied by the sample provider rather than from assay-based typing. Subjects who had been exposed to COVID-19, were actively infected with it, or had recovered from it provided the deeply sampled blood TCRbeta repertoires that made up the dataset. The material from the prospective study consisted of cDNA or gDNA derived from T cells, B-cell-depleted T cells, or PBMCs. Nearly every sample came with metadata listing a de-identified subject ID, COVID-19 status, age in years and sex. The repertoires were made available in a free public database intended to serve as a resource for research on the immune response to SARS-CoV-2.

The study at large found these results: The quantity of clinical and demographic metadata differed by source and by participant and was supplied without curation.

The germline V gene (reference sequence) specifies LNHDA as CDR1 and SQIVND as CDR2. Measured from the cysteine to the phenylalanine, the CDR3 is 15 residues long. Of all the DNA, just the CDR3 is kept, 45 bases in frame from base 1. The germline V and J ends show losses of 5 bases and 2 bases respectively, and no gene match explains 7 bases of the junction. TCRbeta CDR3 regions were amplified from genomic DNA using the immunoSEQ Assay, a bias-controlled multiplex PCR. From the authors' description of their analysis: Within the assay, amplification of reference gene primers was used to estimate how many nucleated cells each sample contained. To quantify the absolute abundance of each unique TCRbeta CDR3 rearrangement, sequence reads were collapsed and filtered. For each sample, productive Simpson clonality was calculated by taking the square root of Simpson's diversity index across productive rearrangements. Drawn from immuneACCESS, this table holds only the in-frame rearrangements with V and J called that TCRdb kept. Clones are partly lost; checked studies trace under half to an unresolved V gene and leave the rest unexplained. V and J calls and clone size are as listed in that table; D and trimming were resolved from the DNA. The sample profile shows 350,000 to 400,000 clones; roughly 90% of them were found once. The ten biggest clones cover under 4% of the sample.

One collaborating source in Seattle enrolled patients during active infection and followed them longitudinally through the course of disease. The collaborating institutions used their own protocols to collect whole blood in K2EDTA tubes. For TCRbeta analysis, collaborators shipped samples as frozen whole blood, isolated PBMCs, or DNA extracted from either of those sample types. About this clone itself: Its binding antigen is unknown. The record has no base qualities; no much larger clone is one base away.

The TCR originated in a woman in her 30s with COVID-19, enrolled during active disease. The sequence links TRBV19 to TRBJ2-7; a stretch of 9 junction bases matches TRBD1. The sequenced sample consisted of peripheral blood. The CDR3 in this case is CASSHPGTGTYEQYF. The bases are TGTGCCAGTAGTCATCCCGGGACAGGGACCTACGAGCAGTACTTC.